Listed here are 27 T cell receptor beta chains from one sample, sequenced in a study of CD8 T cells in ankylosing spondylitis. TCRdb itself ran the 5' RACE reads through MiXCR, one entry per CDR3 protein. This table has around 230,000 distinct CDR3 sequences, about 9.1% appearing once. The source material was blood, either unsorted or a sorted T cell fraction (not recorded which). The receptor source for this set is a male donor with ankylosing spondylitis or in good health (not recorded which).

This clonotype was recorded at least ten times. This chain uses TRBV20-1 with TRBJ1-2, with a tentative D call TRBD1 (5 bases). V was trimmed by 5 bases and J by 4 bases, leaving 8 bases between them. The CDR3 is made up of 11 amino acids. From germline, CDR1 is DFQATT and CDR2 SNEGSKA (reference sequence). CDR3 in DNA: TGCAGTGCTCCGACAGCCTATGGCTACACCTTC. Protein sequence: CSAPTAYGYTF.

The rearrangement joins TRBV4-3 to TRBJ2-1; possibly TRBD2 for D (5 bases). Germline CDR1 reads LGHNA; CDR2 reads YSLEER. V was shortened by 0 bases and J by 2 bases, with 11 bases between the two germline ends. There are 16 residues in the CDR3. The CDR3 region is CASSQDGRAAYNEQFF. The CDR3 nucleotides are TGCGCCAGCAGCCAAGACGGGCGGGCAGCCTACAATGAGCAGTTCTTC.

This clonotype has a count of ten or more. This chain uses TRBV6-5 with TRBJ2-1; 14 positions match TRBD2. Looked up from germline, CDR1 is MNHEY and CDR2 is SVGAGI. After removal of 2 bases from V and 10 bases from J, the junction contained 7 bases not matched to a gene. The CDR3 extends over 16 amino acids. The CDR3 protein is CASSYRTSGRMWEQFF. The CDR3 nucleotides are TGTGCCAGCAGTTACCGGACTAGCGGGAGGATGTGGGAGCAGTTCTTC.

This clonotype was counted at least ten times. The chain couples TRBV11-2 to TRBJ2-3; D might be TRBD2 (5 bases). Trimming removed 2 bases from V and 2 bases from J, with 23 bases in between. The germline gives CDR1 SGHAT, CDR2 FQNNGV. The length of the CDR3 is 19 residues. In DNA form, the CDR3 reads TGTGCCAGCAGCTTAAATTGGATGACCGTAGACTATGACACAGATACGCAGTATTTT. This gives the protein CASSLNWMTVDYDTDTQYF.

This clonotype was recorded many times. This sequence joins TRBV20-1 and TRBJ2-7; 10 positions agree with TRBD2. CDR3 size: 13 residues. V was clipped by 5 bases and J by 6 bases; unmatched bases: 7. The V gene's germline CDR1 is DFQATT and CDR2 SNEGSKA (reference sequence). This CDR3 is CSASRTSGGEQYF. DNA of the CDR3: TGCAGTGCTTCCAGGACTAGCGGCGGCGAGCAGTACTTC.

This clonotype has a handful of counts. The gene calls are TRBV5-1 and TRBJ2-7; TRBD1 might be the D (7 bases). This CDR3 is 17 amino acids long. The V end lost 1 base, the J end lost 6 bases, and 23 bases lay between the germline ends. In germline, CDR1 is SGHRS, CDR2 YFSETQ. The CDR3 loop is CASSLFSRGTQGGEQYF. The CDR3 DNA sequence: TGCGCCAGCAGCTTGTTTTCGCGCGGCACCCAGGGGGGCGAGCAGTACTTC.

The chain employs TRBV5-5 and TRBJ2-3; D may be TRBD2 (5 bases). CDR1 is SGHKS and CDR2 is YYEKEE in the germline V gene (reference sequence). Trimming took off 2 bases at V and 5 bases at J, with 9 bases between the two ends. This CDR3 contains 13 residues. The CDR3 DNA sequence: TGTGCCAGCAGCTTTCCCGGGATAGATACGCAGTATTTT. Its protein is CASSFPGIDTQYF.

This clonotype was picked up many times. The chain is built from TRBV9 and TRBJ1-2; tentative D call: TRBD1 (5 bases). V lost 3 bases and J lost 4, with 16 bases in between. The germline CDR1 and CDR2 sequences are SGDLS and YYNGEE. CDR3 length: 15 residues. The CDR3 is CASSAQGNLGYGYTF. CDR3 sequence (DNA): TGTGCCAGCAGCGCCCAGGGAAATTTAGGCTATGGCTACACCTTC.

The table lists this clonotype with many counts. This chain connects TRBV20-1 to TRBJ2-7, with 9 bases aligning to TRBD2. The CDR3 loop spans 15 amino acids. Germline V gene lookup returns CDR1 DFQATT and CDR2 SNEGSKA (reference sequence). Trimming at V came to 2 bases and at J to 1 base, leaving 6 bases not matched to a gene. CDR3 protein: CSARTGTSRSYEQYF. The CDR3 DNA is TGCAGTGCTAGAACCGGGACTAGCCGATCCTACGAGCAGTACTTC.

Ten or more counts support this clonotype. V gene TRBV12-3 or TRBV12-4 combines with J gene TRBJ2-7, with 9 positions matching TRBD1. This CDR3 comprises 14 residues. The trim removed 3 bases at V and 5 bases at J, leaving 5 bases unmatched. In DNA, the CDR3 is TGTGCCAGCAGTTTGGCAAACAGGGGGCACGAGCAGTACTTC. Protein: CASSLANRGHEQYF.

This clonotype has only a few counts. The chain combines TRBV7-3 with TRBJ1-1; D unclear. With 5 bases removed from V and 0 bases from J, the gap between germline ends came to 16 bases. This CDR3 has 16 amino acids. Germline V gene lookup returns CDR1 SGHTA and CDR2 FQGTGA. CDR3 sequence reads: CASSPKSEGVNTEAFF. CDR3 sequence (DNA): TGTGCCAGCAGCCCTAAGTCCGAGGGAGTGAACACTGAAGCTTTCTTT.

This clonotype was seen many times. The chain combines TRBV7-9 with TRBJ2-7; 10 bases agree with TRBD2. The CDR3 is 14 residues long. Germline V gene lookup returns CDR1 SEHNR and CDR2 FQNEAQ (reference sequence). Losses at the gene ends were 4 bases for V and 4 bases for J; bases not matched to a gene: 4. CDR3 coding DNA: TGTGCCAGCAGCTCCGGACTAGCGGATTACGAGCAGTACTTC. This codes for CASSSGLADYEQYF.

This clonotype was seen only a few times. The chain recombines TRBV10-3 with TRBJ2-7; TRBD2 aligns across 15 bases. This CDR3 comprises 16 residues. V shed 4 bases and J 6 bases; nucleotides not matched to a gene: 7. Germline-derived CDR1 and CDR2 are ENHRY and SYGVKD. The chain's CDR3 is CAISGTSGGALREQYF. The DNA for the CDR3 is TGTGCCATCAGTGGGACTAGCGGGGGGGCGTTGCGCGAGCAGTACTTC.

This clonotype was seen repeatedly, ten times or more. The gene calls are TRBV12-3 or TRBV12-4 and TRBJ2-5; no clear D gene. The CDR3 covers 14 residues. Trimming removed 0 bases from V and 3 bases from J, with 8 bases in between. As DNA, the CDR3 is TGTGCCAGCAGTTTAGCAGGCGTGAAAGAGACCCAGTACTTC. As protein: CASSLAGVKETQYF.

Ten or more counts support this clonotype. The chain uses TRBV12-3 or TRBV12-4 and TRBJ2-3; maybe TRBD1 (6 bases). The CDR3 spans 14 residues. Trimming took off 6 bases at V and 0 bases at J, with 10 bases between the two ends. In DNA, the CDR3 is TGTGCCAGCAGGAACAGGGATAGCACAGATACGCAGTATTTT. Translating gives CASRNRDSTDTQYF.

This clonotype occurred many times. The chain joins TRBV7-2 to TRBJ2-7, with 8 positions matching TRBD1. V lost 2 bases to trimming and J lost 2 bases; unmatched junction nucleotides: 2. Germline CDR1 and CDR2: SGHTA and FQGNSA. The CDR3 runs 14 residues. In DNA form, the CDR3 reads TGTGCCAGCAGCTTATACAGGGGGACCTACGAGCAGTACTTC. It yields the protein CASSLYRGTYEQYF.

This clonotype has at least ten counts. This chain uses TRBV20-1 with TRBJ2-3; maybe TRBD1 (5 bases). The CDR3 spans 12 residues. V shed 7 bases and J shed 3 bases, with 11 bases lying between them. The germline CDR1 and CDR2 sequences are DFQATT and SNEGSKA (reference sequence). CDR3 DNA sequence: TGCAGTGTAGGGGAAAGGACAGATACGCAGTATTTT. As protein: CSVGERTDTQYF.

This clonotype was recorded at least ten times. This chain links TRBV6-2 or TRBV6-3 with TRBJ2-7; the match to TRBD2 covers 7 bases. J lost 0 bases, V lost 0 bases, and 5 bases had no gene match. The CDR3 has 16 amino acids. Germline V lookup: CDR1 MNHEY, CDR2 SVGEGT. CDR3 protein: CASSYSFGGSSYEQYF. CDR3 DNA: TGTGCCAGCAGTTACTCGTTCGGCGGGAGCTCCTACGAGCAGTACTTC.

This clonotype was found many times. The chain combines TRBV4-1 with TRBJ2-3; 8 bases map to TRBD2. After removal of 0 bases from V and 0 bases from J, the junction contained 5 bases not matched to a gene. Germline V gene lookup returns CDR1 MGHRA and CDR2 YSYEKL. The CDR3 contains 17 residues. The CDR3 DNA reads as TGCGCCAGCAGCCAAGATCTAGCGGGCACTAGCACAGATACGCAGTATTTT. Its translation: CASSQDLAGTSTDTQYF.

V gene TRBV15 combines with J gene TRBJ2-7, with TRBD2 identical over 7 bases. The CDR3 is 13 amino acids. Germline CDR1 is LNHNV and CDR2 is YYDKDF (reference sequence). Germline trimming cut 5 bases from V and 3 bases from J; bases unmatched to any gene: 4. The DNA for the CDR3 is TGTGCCACCAGCCCGACGGGGGGCTACGAGCAGTACTTC. It is translated as CATSPTGGYEQYF. The variable domain in full, completed from reference TRBV15 and TRBJ2-7, reads DAMVIQNPRYQVTQFGKPVTLSCSQTLNHNVMYWYQQKSSQAPKLLFHYYDKDFNNEADTPDNFQSRRPNTSFCFLDIRSPGLGDTAMYLCATSPTGGYEQYFGPGTRLTVT.

The chain uses TRBV5-1 and TRBJ2-7; the D gene is possibly TRBD1 (5 bases). The CDR3 has 14 residues. The V and J ends lost 4 bases and 5 bases respectively, with 16 bases between them. Germline V gene sequence: CDR1 SGHRS, CDR2 YFSETQ. The CDR3 spells CASSLGSGFDEQYF. The CDR3 DNA sequence: TGCGCCAGCAGCCTGGGCTCAGGGTTCGACGAGCAGTACTTC.

This clonotype was detected only a few times. The rearrangement joins TRBV20-1 to TRBJ1-6; 9 bases match TRBD1. Germline-derived CDR1 and CDR2 are DFQATT and SNEGSKA (reference sequence). CDR3 length: 15 amino acids. Germline trimming cut 5 bases from V and 9 bases from J; bases unmatched to any gene: 11. The DNA for the CDR3 is TGCAGTGCTCGTATCCCGGGACAGGGTGGTTCACCCCTCCACTTT. Translation: CSARIPGQGGSPLHF.

This clonotype was recorded many times. The CDR3 spells CASSLFRFRGTDTQYF. CDR3 DNA sequence: TGTGCCAGCAGCTTGTTCAGGTTTCGAGGCACAGATACGCAGTATTTT. The genes are TRBV7-8 and TRBJ2-3; D remains ambiguous. Germline CDR1 is SGHVS and CDR2 is FQNEAQ. Between the trimmed V and J ends, which lost 3 bases and 1 base, there was a span of 14 bases. The CDR3 has 16 residues.

The chain uses TRBV19 and TRBJ1-1; D perhaps matches TRBD1 (6 bases). With 7 bases removed from V and 4 bases from J, the gap between germline ends came to 25 bases. The CDR3 runs to 17 residues. Per the germline V gene, CDR1 is LNHDA and CDR2 is SQIVND (reference sequence). CDR3 DNA sequence: TGTGCCAGTAATACAGGACAGTTGGGGGAGGAGGGCACTGAAGCTTTCTTT. This encodes CASNTGQLGEEGTEAFF.

In its sample, this clonotype was seen many times. The chain is built from TRBV7-2 and TRBJ1-1; D gene unclear. The germline V gene encodes CDR1 SGHTA and CDR2 FQGNSA. The CDR3 spans 14 residues. Trimming removed 5 bases at V and 1 base at J, with 11 bases between. The CDR3 nucleotides read TGTGCCAGCAGCCCCACCGACCGGAACACTGAAGCTTTCTTT. Its translation is CASSPTDRNTEAFF. The whole variable domain, filled in from reference TRBV7-2 and TRBJ1-1, reads GAGVSQSPSNKVTEKGKDVELRCDPISGHTALYWYRQSLGQGLEFLIYFQGNSAPDKSGLPSDRFSAERTGGSVSTLTIQRTQQEDSAVYLCASSPTDRNTEAFFGQGTRLTVV.

The sample holds many counts of this clonotype. CDR3 region: CASRTRVTDTQYF. The CDR3 coding sequence is TGTGCCAGCAGAACTAGGGTTACAGATACGCAGTATTTT. This chain uses TRBV7-8 with TRBJ2-3, with D possibly matching TRBD2 (5 bases). This CDR3 comprises 13 residues. Trimming shortened V by 6 bases and J by 3 bases, and 10 bases separated the two germline ends. Germline CDR1 is SGHVS and CDR2 is FQNEAQ.

This clonotype was recorded at least ten times. This rearrangement joins TRBV12-3 or TRBV12-4 to TRBJ1-2; 7 bases are a match to TRBD1. This CDR3 comprises 14 residues. Trimming cost V 5 bases and J 0 bases; bases outside gene matches: 3. This chain's CDR3 is CASSLDRANYGYTF. CDR3 nucleotide sequence: TGTGCCAGCAGTCTAGACAGGGCTAACTATGGCTACACCTTC.